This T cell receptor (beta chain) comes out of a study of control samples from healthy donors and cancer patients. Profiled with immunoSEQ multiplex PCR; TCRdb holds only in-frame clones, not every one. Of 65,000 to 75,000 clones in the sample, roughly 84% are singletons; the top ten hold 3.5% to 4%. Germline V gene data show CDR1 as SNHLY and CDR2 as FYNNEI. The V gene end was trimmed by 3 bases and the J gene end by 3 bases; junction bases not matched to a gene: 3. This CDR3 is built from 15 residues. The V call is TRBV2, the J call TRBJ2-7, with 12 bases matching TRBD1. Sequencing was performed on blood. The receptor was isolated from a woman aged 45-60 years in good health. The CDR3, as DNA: TGTGCCAGCAGTGAGTGGGACAGGGGGCTCTACGAGCAGTACTTC. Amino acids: CASSEWDRGLYEQYF.